The sequence of this T cell receptor beta chain was determined in a study of blood T cells in healthy people across ages. Through a sample-barcoded 5' primer and a J-beta primer mix, a second PCR was run for about 6 to 11 cycles. TCRdb processed the 5' RACE reads anew with MiXCR; each CDR3 protein has one entry. The data hold more than 1,000,000 distinct CDR3 sequences, with around 25% observed a single time. This same sample was also taken into another study, of T cells of mothers and their children. This second report adds: Relative to unrelated pairs, biologically related mother-child dyads exhibited marginally greater, non-significant overlap.

The sequenced material came from blood. The TCR sequence derives from a girl aged 2 to 10 in good health.

The CDR3 is CASSPSAVPPEQTQYF. DNA for the CDR3: TGTGCCAGCAGCCCTTCGGCGGTCCCGCCGGAACAGACCCAGTACTTC. The V and J genes are TRBV7-8 and TRBJ2-5; D is ambiguous. This CDR3 is 16 amino acids long. V was pared by 5 bases and J by 6 bases, with 22 bases between. Germline lookup yields CDR1 SGHVS and CDR2 FQNEAQ.